The following is a T cell receptor beta chain sequence with its context. Its antigen is as yet unknown. These data come from a study of cytomegalovirus exposure and HLA in healthy donors. PCR involved 60 Vbeta and 13 Jbeta primers. TCRdb's table, derived via immunoSEQ multiplex PCR, lists solely in-frame clones and lacks some. In the table there are 130,000 to 150,000 clones, around 80% of which are singletons. The CDR3 runs 14 residues. Per the germline V gene, CDR1 is SGHNT and CDR2 is YYREEE (reference sequence). Trimming removed 3 bases at V and 2 bases at J, with 12 bases between. Study-level results: Certain indistinguishable V segments, among them TRBV6-2 and TRBV6-3, were excluded. Some TCR beta chains (roughly 160 of them) were listed as cytomegalovirus-associated.

V gene TRBV5-4 combines with J gene TRBJ2-7; possible D gene TRBD2, 6 bases. Sequenced input: PBMCs. This clonotype was obtained from a man aged 25 to 40 in good health and CMV-seropositive. The CDR3: CASSSGTLTYEQYF. Here the CDR3 DNA reads TGTGCCAGCAGCTCGGGGACTTTAACCTACGAGCAGTACTTC.